Presented here are 30 T cell receptor beta chains from one specimen sequenced in a study of blood T cell repertoires in COVID-19. This table comes from immunoSEQ multiplex PCR, and its TCRdb copy is limited to in-frame clones, with some not included. The repertoire has approximately 59,000 clones, about 81% of them found once; the top ten carry 15% to 19%. Specimen: peripheral blood. The receptors here all came from a man older than 75 with acute or convalescent COVID-19.

The chain links TRBV4-3 to TRBJ2-2, with a possible D match to TRBD1 (5 bases). This CDR3 spans 18 amino acids. Germline CDR1 and CDR2: LGHNA and YSLEER. Trimming cost V 4 bases and J 5 bases, with 23 bases left between them. CDR3 protein: CASSPNRLGPYVTGELFF. As DNA, the CDR3 is TGCGCCAGCAGCCCAAACAGGTTAGGACCGTACGTGACCGGGGAGCTGTTTTTT.

CDR3 residues: CAISEFSGTGNEKLFF. The CDR3 DNA follows: TGTGCCATCAGTGAGTTCTCCGGGACAGGGAATGAAAAACTGTTTTTT. The chain recombines TRBV10-3 with TRBJ1-4; 9 nucleotides line up with TRBD1. Germline V lookup: CDR1 ENHRY, CDR2 SYGVKD. Losses at the gene ends were 1 base for V and 5 bases for J; bases not matched to a gene: 5. This CDR3 has 16 residues.

The chain carries TRBV30 and TRBJ2-7, with TRBD1 as a possible D gene (5 bases). Per germline, CDR1 GTSNPN and CDR2 SVGIG (reference sequence). Trimming took off 5 bases at V and 3 bases at J, with 17 bases between the two ends. CDR3 length equals 14 residues. The CDR3 region is CAWAGPQALYEQYF. The CDR3 nucleotides read TGTGCCTGGGCCGGTCCACAGGCCCTCTACGAGCAGTACTTC. The full variable domain, completed using reference TRBV30 and TRBJ2-7, is SQTIHQWPATLVQPVGSPLSLECTVEGTSNPNLYWYRQAAGRGLQLLFYSVGIGQISSEVPQNLSASRPQDRQFILSSKKLLLSDSGFYLCAWAGPQALYEQYFGPGTRLTVT.

The chain is built from TRBV28 and TRBJ2-1, with D possibly being TRBD2 (5 bases). Germline loops: CDR1 MDHEN, CDR2 SYDVKM. V dropped 6 bases and J dropped 3 bases, with 15 bases sitting between them. This CDR3 contains 15 residues. The CDR3 coding sequence is TGTGCCAGCAGCTCTCCGAGGGAGATCTACAATGAGCAGTTCTTC. It translates to CASSSPREIYNEQFF. Full variable domain (outside the CDR3, taken from reference TRBV28 and TRBJ2-1): DVKVTQSSRYLVKRTGEKVFLECVQDMDHENMFWYRQDPGLGLRLIYFSYDVKMKEKGDIPEGYSVSREKKERFSLILESASTNQTSMYLCASSSPREIYNEQFFGPGTRLTVL.

This clone was recorded a few times. The rearrangement uses TRBV11-3 and TRBJ1-1, with D tentatively TRBD1 (5 bases). V was shortened by 0 bases and J by 10 bases, with 12 bases between the two germline ends. Germline CDR1 and CDR2: SGHNT and YENEEA. The CDR3 totals 13 residues. CDR3 DNA sequence: TGTGCCAGCAGCTTAGAGGGAGGGGTCGGAGCTTTCTTT. It codes for CASSLEGGVGAFF. Combining the CDR3 with reference TRBV11-3 and TRBJ1-1 gives the whole variable domain EAGVVQSPRYKIIEKKQPVAFWCNPISGHNTLYWYLQNLGQGPELLIRYENEEAVDDSQLPKDRFSAERLKGVDSTLKIQPAELGDSAVYLCASSLEGGVGAFFGQGTRLTVV.

Comment on this clone: Other DNA sequences in this sample translate to the same CDR3. V and J are TRBV19 and TRBJ2-7; TRBD1 matches at 7 bases. The CDR3 extends over 14 amino acids. With V trimmed by 1 base and J by 3 bases, 3 bases remained unmatched. The germline V gene encodes CDR1 LNHDA and CDR2 SQIVND (reference sequence). Here the CDR3 DNA reads TGTGCCAGTAGTATAGGGGACAGCAGCTACGAGCAGTACTTC. Protein sequence: CASSIGDSSYEQYF.

The chain joins TRBV5-4 to TRBJ2-7; maybe TRBD1 (6 bases). The CDR3 runs 15 residues. V was shortened by 0 bases and J by 0 bases, with 10 bases between the two germline ends. CDR1 and CDR2 (germline): SGHNT, YYREEE (reference sequence). This CDR3 reads CASSLGQASSYEQYF. In DNA form, the CDR3 reads TGTGCCAGCAGCTTGGGACAGGCCAGCTCCTACGAGCAGTACTTC.

The rearrangement uses TRBV4-3 and TRBJ1-1, with D hard to call. Germline assignment: CDR1 LGHNA and CDR2 YSLEER. The CDR3 is 14 amino acids. The V gene lost 3 bases and the J gene lost 4 bases, with 12 bases spanning the gap. CDR3 sequence reads: CASSQVAGGTEAFF. The DNA for the CDR3 is TGCGCCAGCAGCCAGGTGGCGGGAGGCACTGAAGCTTTCTTT.

J is TRBJ1-5 and V is TRBV6-2 or TRBV6-3, with 7 bases lining up with TRBD1. Germline V gives CDR1 MNHEY, CDR2 SVGEGT. Trimming at V came to 6 bases and at J to 7 bases, leaving 12 bases not matched to a gene. This CDR3 contains 15 residues. CDR3 residues: CASSSGTAQEQPQHF. The CDR3 coding sequence is TGTGCCAGCAGCTCTGGGACAGCCCAGGAACAGCCCCAGCATTTT.

V is TRBV6-1 and J is TRBJ2-3; D possibly corresponds to TRBD2 (6 bases). CDR1 is MNHNS, CDR2 SASEGT, per germline. The CDR3 is made up of 18 amino acids. Trimming took off 3 bases at V and 3 bases at J, with 22 bases between the two ends. CDR3 sequence: CASSDPGSRRGKTDTQYF. The CDR3 coding sequence is TGTGCCAGCAGTGACCCGGGGTCTAGGAGGGGAAAAACAGATACGCAGTATTTT.

In this sample, this clone turned up once. V usage is TRBV19 and J usage is TRBJ2-5; 13 bases are a match to TRBD2. This CDR3 comprises 16 residues. The V segment lost 6 bases and the J segment 0 bases; nucleotides outside the gene matches: 4. Germline V gene sequence: CDR1 LNHDA, CDR2 SQIVND (reference sequence). CDR3 loop: CASSPTSGGDQETQYF. CDR3 in DNA: TGTGCCAGTAGCCCCACTAGCGGGGGGGACCAAGAGACCCAGTACTTC.

This clone occurred a few times. V and J are TRBV5-8 and TRBJ2-7; D may be TRBD1 (6 bases). CDR3 length equals 15 residues. V was trimmed by 1 base and J by 2 bases, leaving 13 bases between them. Per the germline V gene, CDR1 is SGHTS and CDR2 is YDEGEE. CDR3 region: CASSLHRVKAYEQYF. CDR3 nucleotide sequence: TGTGCCAGCAGCTTGCACAGGGTCAAGGCCTACGAGCAGTACTTC.

This clone was picked up a small number of times. The J gene is TRBJ2-3, the V gene TRBV6-4; 11 nucleotides line up with TRBD1. The CDR3 is made up of 14 amino acids. Germline V gene lookup returns CDR1 MRHNA and CDR2 SNTAGT. The ends lost 8 bases at V and 4 bases at J; junction bases unmatched: 5. The CDR3 is CASSGQGASDTQYF. DNA of the CDR3: TGTGCCAGCTCAGGACAGGGGGCTTCAGATACGCAGTATTTT.

This chain connects TRBV19 to TRBJ2-3; D remains ambiguous. Per germline, CDR1 LNHDA and CDR2 SQIVND (reference sequence). CDR3 length: 14 residues. Trimming shortened V by 1 base and J by 0 bases, and 5 bases separated the two germline ends. The CDR3 nucleotides read TGTGCCAGTAGTATAGGCGCTAGCACAGATACGCAGTATTTT. Protein sequence: CASSIGASTDTQYF. Based on the CDR3 plus reference TRBV19 and TRBJ2-3, the full variable domain is DGGITQSPKYLFRKEGQNVTLSCEQNLNHDAMYWYRQDPGQGLRLIYYSQIVNDFQKGDIAEGYSVSREKKESFPLTVTSAQKNPTAFYLCASSIGASTDTQYFGPGTRLTVL.

The chain joins TRBV6-6 to TRBJ2-1; 7 nucleotides agree with TRBD1. CDR1 and CDR2 (germline): MNHNY, SVGAGI (reference sequence). J was trimmed by 7 bases and V by 11 bases; bases with no gene match: 20. CDR3 length equals 16 residues. As DNA, the CDR3 is TGTGCCGCAGTGAAGGGACAGCTGAGGAGGAGGAATGAGCAGTTCTTC. Protein: CAAVKGQLRRRNEQFF.

The chain couples TRBV5-4 to TRBJ2-2; TRBD2 matches at 11 bases. With 4 bases clipped from V and 5 bases from J, the junction kept 7 bases outside the gene matches. Germline V CDR1 and CDR2: SGHNT, YYREEE (reference sequence). CDR3 length: 16 residues. The CDR3 DNA reads as TGTGCCAGCAGCCTTAGCGGGGGGGCCCCTACCGGGGAGCTGTTTTTT. Residues: CASSLSGGAPTGELFF.

The CDR3 here is CASSDRGYGYTF. The CDR3 region has the DNA TGTGCCAGCAGCGACAGGGGCTATGGCTACACCTTC. The chain links TRBV21-1 to TRBJ1-2; TRBD1, as called in the table, went unchecked against the DNA. TRBV21-1 counts as a pseudogene. The CDR3 has 12 residues.

V gene TRBV13 combines with J gene TRBJ2-3, with 10 positions matching TRBD2. This CDR3 has 16 amino acids. V lost 4 bases, J lost 4 bases, and 8 bases stayed unmatched. Germline V CDR1 and CDR2: PRHDT, FYEKMQ (reference sequence). The CDR3 protein is CASSYPAGGSSDTQYF. CDR3 nucleotide sequence: TGTGCCAGCAGCTACCCAGCGGGAGGGAGTTCAGATACGCAGTATTTT. The full variable domain, completed using reference TRBV13 and TRBJ2-3, is AAGVIQSPRHLIKEKRETATLKCYPIPRHDTVYWYQQGPGQDPQFLISFYEKMQSDKGSIPDRFSAQQFSDYHSELNMSSLELGDSALYFCASSYPAGGSSDTQYFGPGTRLTVL.

The chain uses TRBV6-6 and TRBJ1-2; TRBD1 might be the D (5 bases). CDR3 size: 14 residues. CDR1 and CDR2 from the germline V gene are MNHNY and SVGAGI (reference sequence). V gave up 6 bases and J gave up 4 bases, with 15 bases separating them. Written as DNA, the CDR3 is TGTGCCAGCAGCCCTCAGGGTCTTAGCTATGGCTACACCTTC. Encoded protein: CASSPQGLSYGYTF.

The DNA for the CDR3 is TGTGCCAGTGAGCGGGAGGTGGGGGTCCATGAGCAGTTCTTC. It is translated as CASEREVGVHEQFF. The chain employs TRBV2 and TRBJ2-1; the match to TRBD2 covers 9 bases. The CDR3 loop spans 14 amino acids. The V gene end was trimmed by 9 bases and the J gene end by 8 bases; junction bases not matched to a gene: 11. Germline V gives CDR1 SNHLY, CDR2 FYNNEI.

This clone came up once. The V and J genes are TRBV7-2 and TRBJ2-5, with D possibly matching TRBD2 (5 bases). CDR3 length equals 14 residues. CDR1 is SGHTA and CDR2 is FQGNSA in the germline V gene. The V and J ends lost 5 bases and 5 bases respectively, with 15 bases between them. The CDR3 bases are TGTGCCAGCAGCCCCGCCCTTCGAGGGGAGACCCAGTACTTC. Protein product: CASSPALRGETQYF.

The rearrangement links TRBV28 to TRBJ1-1; D call uncertain. CDR1 and CDR2 (germline): MDHEN, SYDVKM. CDR3 size: 13 residues. With 7 bases removed from V and 2 bases from J, the gap between germline ends came to 11 bases. CDR3 bases: TGTGCCAGCACCCCCGAGAGCAACACTGAAGCTTTCTTT. Protein: CASTPESNTEAFF.

J is TRBJ2-5 and V is TRBV18, with D perhaps matching TRBD1 (5 bases). The CDR3 extends over 13 amino acids. V shed 8 bases and J shed 2 bases, with 12 bases lying between them. From germline, CDR1 is KGHSH and CDR2 LQKENI. CDR3 amino acids: CASLPGIQETQYF. The CDR3 bases are TGTGCCAGCCTTCCAGGGATTCAAGAGACCCAGTACTTC.

V and J are TRBV7-8 and TRBJ2-1, with TRBD2 matching 15 bases. CDR1 is SGHVS, CDR2 FQNEAQ, per germline. V shed 4 bases, J shed 8 bases, and the junction held 21 bases outside the gene matches. CDR3 size: 21 residues. The CDR3 region has the DNA TGTGCCAGCAGCTCCCAGGAGGAGGGACTAGCGGGAGGACGCTTTTGGGATGAGCAGTTCTTC. This gives the protein CASSSQEEGLAGGRFWDEQFF.

The V gene is TRBV6-2 or TRBV6-3, the J gene TRBJ1-4; 7 positions agree with TRBD1. The CDR3 is 14 residues long. The V gene end was trimmed by 6 bases and the J gene end by 3 bases; junction bases not matched to a gene: 4. Germline V CDR1 and CDR2: MNHEY, SVGEGT. CDR3 in amino acids: CASSSGQANEKLFF. The CDR3 DNA reads TGTGCCAGCAGCTCCGGACAGGCTAATGAAAAACTGTTTTTT.

The V and J genes are TRBV7-2 and TRBJ1-5; D perhaps matches TRBD1 (5 bases). Germline V lookup: CDR1 SGHTA, CDR2 FQGNSA. The V end lost 1 base, the J end lost 0 bases, and 13 bases lay between the germline ends. The CDR3 has 17 amino acids. The CDR3 DNA is TGTGCCAGCAGCTTAGAAGGGACTACGTATAGCAATCAGCCCCAGCATTTT. This sequence encodes CASSLEGTTYSNQPQHF.

This chain uses TRBV7-2 with TRBJ2-5; TRBD2 aligns across 8 bases. The CDR3 has 15 residues. The trim removed 5 bases at V and 4 bases at J, leaving 9 bases unmatched. Germline CDR1 and CDR2: SGHTA and FQGNSA. The CDR3 DNA reads TGTGCCAGCAGCCCTCCCCGGGGGGGGACAGAGACCCAGTACTTC. Protein: CASSPPRGGTETQYF.

The chain has TRBV27 and TRBJ1-2; D is undetermined. CDR1 is MNHEY, CDR2 SMNVEV, per germline (reference sequence). Trimming shortened V by 3 bases and J by 7 bases, and 12 bases separated the two germline ends. The CDR3 runs 13 residues. CDR3 sequence reads: CASSFRGSSGYTF. For the CDR3, the DNA is TGTGCCAGCAGTTTCCGCGGTTCCTCTGGCTACACCTTC.

The rearrangement uses TRBV5-1 and TRBJ2-1, with TRBD2 identical over 8 bases. Trimming took 5 bases from V and 9 from J; bases not matched to a gene: 10. Per germline, CDR1 SGHRS and CDR2 YFSETQ. This CDR3 comprises 14 residues. CDR3 nucleotides: TGCGCCAGCAGTCCCGGACTAGCTGAATCTGAGCAGTTCTTC. Its protein product is CASSPGLAESEQFF.

Comments on this clone: This may stem from a read error, because a much larger clone lies one nucleotide away. Other DNA sequences in the sample encode the same CDR3. The rearrangement links TRBV3-1 (or the pseudogene TRBV3-2) to TRBJ1-4; D is unresolved. The CDR3 totals 12 residues. Germline CDR1 and CDR2: LGHDT and YNNKEL (reference sequence). With 1 base removed from V and 8 bases from J, the gap between germline ends came to 5 bases. The CDR3 DNA reads as TGTGCCAGCAGCCAAGCGAGGGAAAAACTGTTTTTT. Protein product: CASSQAREKLFF.